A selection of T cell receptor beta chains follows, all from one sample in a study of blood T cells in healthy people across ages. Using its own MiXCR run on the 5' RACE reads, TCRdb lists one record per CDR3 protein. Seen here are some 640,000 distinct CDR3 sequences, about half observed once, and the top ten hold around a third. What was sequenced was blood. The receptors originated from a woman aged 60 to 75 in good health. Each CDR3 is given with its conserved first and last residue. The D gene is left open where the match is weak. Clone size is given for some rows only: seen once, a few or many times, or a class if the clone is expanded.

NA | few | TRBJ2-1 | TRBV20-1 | TGCAGCGCCGAGTACAATGAGCAGTTCTTC | CSAEYNEQFF
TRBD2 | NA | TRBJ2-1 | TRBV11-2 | TGTGCCAGCAGGCCTCGGGAGGGCACCTACAATGAGCAGTTCTTC | CASRPREGTYNEQFF
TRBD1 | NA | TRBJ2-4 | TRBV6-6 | TGTGCCGGCTCACAGCAGGACAGGGGTGTTTACGTGCAGTACTTC | CAGSQQDRGVYVQYF
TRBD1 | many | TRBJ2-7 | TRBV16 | TGTGCCAGCAGCCAAGGTTCCCAGGGGGCCGAGCAGTACTTC | CASSQGSQGAEQYF
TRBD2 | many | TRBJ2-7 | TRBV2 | TGTGCCAGCAGACCTCTAGCGGGAGGCTCCTACGAGCAGTACTTC | CASRPLAGGSYEQYF
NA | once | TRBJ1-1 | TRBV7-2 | TGTGCCAGCAGCTCACGGGCCTTGGGGGCTTTCTTT | CASSSRALGAFF
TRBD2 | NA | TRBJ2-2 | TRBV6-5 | TGTGCCAGCAGTTCCCTAGCGGGAGAGGTCGGGGAGCTGTTTTTT | CASSSLAGEVGELFF
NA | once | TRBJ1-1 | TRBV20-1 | TGCAGTGCTAGAGGAGGAGGGCTGAACACTGAAGCTTTCTTT | CSARGGGLNTEAFF
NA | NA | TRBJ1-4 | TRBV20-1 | TGCAGTGCTACGCGACAGGCGCTGGCTAATGAAAAACTGTTTTTT | CSATRQALANEKLFF
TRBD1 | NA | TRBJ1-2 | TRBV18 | TGTGCCAGCTCACCTTCCCAAGCCAGGGGGCTAGATGGCTACACCTTC | CASSPSQARGLDGYTF
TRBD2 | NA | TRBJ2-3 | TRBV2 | TGTGCCAGCAGTGGCGCGCCTAGCGGGACCACAGATACGCAGTATTTT | CASSGAPSGTTDTQYF
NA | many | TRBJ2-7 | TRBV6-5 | TGTGCCAGCTCAGGGCGCCTCCCTTACGAGCAGTACTTC | CASSGRLPYEQYF
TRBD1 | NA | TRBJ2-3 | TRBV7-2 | TGTGCCAGCAGCATACAGGGGGCGCAAGATACGCAGTATTTT | CASSIQGAQDTQYF
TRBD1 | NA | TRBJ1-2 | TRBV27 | TGTGCCAGCAGTAAGGGACAGGGGGATGGCTACACCTTC | CASSKGQGDGYTF
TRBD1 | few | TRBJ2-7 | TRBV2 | TGTGCCAGCAGTTCTCAAAGACAGGGGTACGAGCAGTACTTC | CASSSQRQGYEQYF
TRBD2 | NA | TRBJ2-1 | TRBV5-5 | TGTGCCAGCAGCGTACAAGCGGGAACCTACAATGAGCAGTTCTTC | CASSVQAGTYNEQFF
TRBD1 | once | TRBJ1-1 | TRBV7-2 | TGTGCCAGCAGCCTCCGCGGACAGGGGGGGACTGAAGCTTTCTTT | CASSLRGQGGTEAFF
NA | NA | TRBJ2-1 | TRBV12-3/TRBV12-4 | TGTGCCAGCAGCCCGCCGGTTGTTAGACATGAGCAGTTCTTC | CASSPPVVRHEQFF
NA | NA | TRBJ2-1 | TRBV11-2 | TGTGCCAGCAGCTTAGCTAGGTACGGTGAGCAGTTCTTC | CASSLARYGEQFF
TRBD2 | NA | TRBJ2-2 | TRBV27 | TGTGCCAGCAGAACCCGGGGGGTCGGGGAGCTGTTTTTT | CASRTRGVGELFF
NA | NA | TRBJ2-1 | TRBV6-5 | TGTGCCAGCAGATCCCCGGGGACCGCTTACAATGAGCAGTTCTTC | CASRSPGTAYNEQFF
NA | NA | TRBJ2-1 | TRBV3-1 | TGTGCCAGCAGCCAAGATGAAATCACAGGGCCTGAGCAGTTCTTC | CASSQDEITGPEQFF
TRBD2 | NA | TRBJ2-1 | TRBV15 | TGTGCCACCAGCAGGGCCGGGGCGGGAGCCAATATACAGCAGTTCTTC | CATSRAGAGANIQQFF
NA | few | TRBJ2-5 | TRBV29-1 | TGCAGCGTTGTTCGAAACCAAGAGACCCAGTACTTC | CSVVRNQETQYF
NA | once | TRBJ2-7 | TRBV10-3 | TGTGCCATCAGTTCTCCGCCCGACAGGTCCTACGAGCAGTACTTC | CAISSPPDRSYEQYF
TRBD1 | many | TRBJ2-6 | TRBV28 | TGTGCCAGCAGTCCCTCCGGGACAGCCTCTGGGGCCAACGTCCTGACTTTC | CASSPSGTASGANVLTF
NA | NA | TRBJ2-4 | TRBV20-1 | TGCAGTGCTAGAGATCGTGGGATCAGGAGGGGCTTCAAAAACATTCAGTACTTC | CSARDRGIRRGFKNIQYF
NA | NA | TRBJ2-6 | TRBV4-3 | TGCGCCAGCAGCCAAGCCATCTCTGGGGCCAACGTCCTGACTTTC | CASSQAISGANVLTF
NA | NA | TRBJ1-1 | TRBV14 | TGTGCCAGCAGCCCCGACGGGAGGGTGTGGAACACTGAAGCTTTCTTT | CASSPDGRVWNTEAFF
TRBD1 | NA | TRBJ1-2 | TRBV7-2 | TGTGCCAGCAGCCGACAGGGGGCCGATGGCTACACCTTC | CASSRQGADGYTF
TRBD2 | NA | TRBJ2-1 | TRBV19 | TGTGCCTCGAACCCTAGCGGGAGCCGTCTAAATGAGCAGTTCTTC | CASNPSGSRLNEQFF
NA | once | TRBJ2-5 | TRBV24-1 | TGTGCCACCAGGTTAACGGGACTCGATGAGCAGTACTTC | CATRLTGLDEQYF
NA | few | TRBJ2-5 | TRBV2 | TGTGCCAGCAGCGGCCCCGGACTCCAAGAGACCCAGTACTTC | CASSGPGLQETQYF
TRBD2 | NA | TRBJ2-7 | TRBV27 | TGTGCCAGCAGTATAGCCAGCGGGAGTTTCTACGAGCAGTACTTC | CASSIASGSFYEQYF
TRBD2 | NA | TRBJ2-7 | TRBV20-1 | TGCAGTGCTTCCAGGATAGCGGGAGACAATGAGCAGTACTTC | CSASRIAGDNEQYF
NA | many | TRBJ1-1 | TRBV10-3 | TGTGCCATCAGTGAGTCGAGCAGACAAGCTTTCTTT | CAISESSRQAFF
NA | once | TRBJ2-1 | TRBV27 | TGTGCCAGCAGCCGACAGATCCTAATCGGCTACAATGAGCAGTTCTTC | CASSRQILIGYNEQFF
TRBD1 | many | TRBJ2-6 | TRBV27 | TGTGCCAGCAGTCTGAGATGGGGGACAGGGGGATCTGGGGCCAACGTCCTGACTTTC | CASSLRWGTGGSGANVLTF
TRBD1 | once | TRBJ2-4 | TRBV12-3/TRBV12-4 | TGTGCCAGCAGTTGGGTGCGGACAGGGCTAGCCAAAAACATTCAGTACTTC | CASSWVRTGLAKNIQYF
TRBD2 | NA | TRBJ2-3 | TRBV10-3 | TGTGCCATCAGTTCCGGGACTAGCGGGAGATCAGATACGCAGTATTTT | CAISSGTSGRSDTQYF
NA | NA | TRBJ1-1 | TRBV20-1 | TGCAGTGCCGGACAGCGGTGGGATGACACTGAAGCTTTCTTT | CSAGQRWDDTEAFF
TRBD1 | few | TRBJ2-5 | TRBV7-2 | TGTGCCAGCAGCCAGGGACAGTGGAAGGAGACCCAGTACTTC | CASSQGQWKETQYF
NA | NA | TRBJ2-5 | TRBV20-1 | TGCAGTGCTAGATCTGTTGAGGATAAGCAGTACTTC | CSARSVEDKQYF
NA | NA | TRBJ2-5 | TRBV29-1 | TGCAGCGTTGCCAGACTAGAGCCACGAGAGACCCAGTACTTC | CSVARLEPRETQYF
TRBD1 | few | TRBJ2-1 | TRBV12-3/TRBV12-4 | TGTGCCAGCAGTTTAAGGGGACAGGGGGACAATGAGCAGTTCTTC | CASSLRGQGDNEQFF
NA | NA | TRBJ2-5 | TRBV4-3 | TGCGCCAGCAGCCAAGAACCTTTCCAGGGACTAGAGACCCAGTACTTC | CASSQEPFQGLETQYF
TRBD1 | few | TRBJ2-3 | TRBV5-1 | TGCGCCAGCAGGAGCGGACAGGGGGGGACGCAGTATTTT | CASRSGQGGTQYF
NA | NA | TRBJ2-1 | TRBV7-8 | TGTGCCAGCAGCTTACCCTACAGGGAAAATGAGCAGTTCTTC | CASSLPYRENEQFF
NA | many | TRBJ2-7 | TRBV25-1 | TGTGCCACCCGCCCCCAGGGACCCTACGAGCAGTACTTC | CATRPQGPYEQYF
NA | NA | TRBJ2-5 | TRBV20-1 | TGCAGTGCGGCCAGGGGAGAGACCCAGTACTTC | CSAARGETQYF
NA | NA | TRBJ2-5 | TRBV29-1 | TGCAGCGTTGGGGGGGTTGGTCTCAATGAGCAGTACTTC | CSVGGVGLNEQYF
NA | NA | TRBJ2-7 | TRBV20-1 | TGCAGTGCTAGTTCAGCCGCCTACGAGCGGTACTTC | CSASSAAYERYF
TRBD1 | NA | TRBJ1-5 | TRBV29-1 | TGCAGCGTTGGACAGGGGGTTTCTCAGCCCCAGCATTTT | CSVGQGVSQPQHF
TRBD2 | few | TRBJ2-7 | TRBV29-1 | TGCAGCGCCGGCGGGGGGGCCTACGAGCAGTACTTC | CSAGGGAYEQYF
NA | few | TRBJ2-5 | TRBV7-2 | TGTGCCAGCAGGAGTTTAACGATCCAAGAGACCCAGTACTTC | CASRSLTIQETQYF
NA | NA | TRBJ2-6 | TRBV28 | TGTGCCATCTCTCTCTCCTTGGGGGCCAACGTCCTGACTTTC | CAISLSLGANVLTF
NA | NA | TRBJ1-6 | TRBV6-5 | TGTGCCAGCAACCCTCAGGGAAATTCACCCCTCCACTTT | CASNPQGNSPLHF
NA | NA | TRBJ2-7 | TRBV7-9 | TGTGCCAGCAGCCCCTACCGGGTGAGCTACGAGCAGTACTTC | CASSPYRVSYEQYF
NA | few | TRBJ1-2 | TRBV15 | TGTGCCACCAGCAGAGATCAGGGGAACTATGGCTACACCTTC | CATSRDQGNYGYTF